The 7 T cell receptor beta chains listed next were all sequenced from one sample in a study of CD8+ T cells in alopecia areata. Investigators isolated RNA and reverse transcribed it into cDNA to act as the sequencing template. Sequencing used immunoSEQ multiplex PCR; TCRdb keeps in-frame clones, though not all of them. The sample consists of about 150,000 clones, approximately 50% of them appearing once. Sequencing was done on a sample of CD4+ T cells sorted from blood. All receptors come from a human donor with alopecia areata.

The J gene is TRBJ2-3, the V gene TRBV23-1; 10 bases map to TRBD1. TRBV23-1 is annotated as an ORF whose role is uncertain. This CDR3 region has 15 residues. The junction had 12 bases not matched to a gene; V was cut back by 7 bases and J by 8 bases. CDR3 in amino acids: CASTLGGTGASTQYF. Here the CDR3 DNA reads TGCGCCAGCACCCTGGGGGGGACAGGGGCGAGTACGCAGTATTTT.

The CDR3 region is CSVDGPEQYF. CDR3 bases: TGCAGCGTTGATGGTCCCGAGCAGTACTTC. The chain recombines TRBV29-1 with TRBJ2-5; D remains unclear. The J call may be incorrect, as the DNA end agrees better with TRBJ2-7. Germline V gene data show CDR1 as SQVTM and CDR2 as ANQGSEA. The CDR3 length is 10 residues.

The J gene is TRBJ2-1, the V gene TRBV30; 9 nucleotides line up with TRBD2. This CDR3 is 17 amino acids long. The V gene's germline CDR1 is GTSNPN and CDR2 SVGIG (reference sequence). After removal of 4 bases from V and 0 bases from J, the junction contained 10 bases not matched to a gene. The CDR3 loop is CAWTGAGGPGSYNEQFF. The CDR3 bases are TGTGCCTGGACGGGGGCGGGAGGGCCTGGCTCCTACAATGAGCAGTTCTTC.

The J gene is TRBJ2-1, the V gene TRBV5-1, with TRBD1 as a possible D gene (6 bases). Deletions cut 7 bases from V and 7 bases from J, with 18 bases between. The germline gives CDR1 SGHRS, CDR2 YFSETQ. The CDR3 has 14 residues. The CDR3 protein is CASRDTSLENEQFF. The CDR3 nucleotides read TGCGCCAGCCGGGACACCTCCTTAGAGAATGAGCAGTTCTTC.

The CDR3 nucleotides are TGTGCCGTCGGATTGGTCGGCTACGAGCAGTACTTC. Residues: CAVGLVGYEQYF. This chain connects TRBV6-5 to TRBJ2-7; D gene unclear. The CDR3 is 12 amino acids. Trimming removed 11 bases at V and 3 bases at J, with 14 bases between. The germline V gene has CDR1 MNHEY and CDR2 SVGAGI.

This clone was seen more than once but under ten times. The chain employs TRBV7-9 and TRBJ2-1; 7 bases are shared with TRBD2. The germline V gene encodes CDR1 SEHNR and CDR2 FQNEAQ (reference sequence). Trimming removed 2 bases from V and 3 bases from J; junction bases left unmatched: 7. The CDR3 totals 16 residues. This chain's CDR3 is CASSLLGGLIYNEQFF. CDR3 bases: TGTGCCAGCAGCTTATTGGGGGGACTAATCTACAATGAGCAGTTCTTC. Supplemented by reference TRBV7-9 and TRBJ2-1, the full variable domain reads DTGVSQNPRHKITKRGQNVTFRCDPISEHNRLYWYRQTLGQGPEFLTYFQNEAQLEKSRLLSDRFSAERPKGSFSTLEIQRTEQGDSAMYLCASSLLGGLIYNEQFFGPGTRLTVL.

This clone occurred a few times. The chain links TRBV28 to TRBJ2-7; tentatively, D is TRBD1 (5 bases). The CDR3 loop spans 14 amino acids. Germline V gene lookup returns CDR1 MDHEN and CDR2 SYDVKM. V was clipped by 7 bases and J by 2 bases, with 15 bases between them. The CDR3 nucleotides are TGTGCCAGCACCGAGGACATTACCGCCTACGAGCAGTACTTC. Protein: CASTEDITAYEQYF. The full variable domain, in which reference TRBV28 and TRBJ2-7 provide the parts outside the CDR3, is DVKVTQSSRYLVKRTGEKVFLECVQDMDHENMFWYRQDPGLGLRLIYFSYDVKMKEKGDIPEGYSVSREKKERFSLILESASTNQTSMYLCASTEDITAYEQYFGPGTRLTVT.